This entry concerns a single T cell receptor beta chain. The CDR3 loop spans 16 amino acids. V was pared by 2 bases and J by 0 bases, with 14 bases between. Germline V gives CDR1 SGHAT, CDR2 FQNNGV. This specimen comes from a study of cytomegalovirus exposure and HLA in healthy donors. Profiled with immunoSEQ multiplex PCR; TCRdb holds only in-frame clones, not every one. Found here are some 250,000 clones, around 90% of them singletons; the top ten hold 0.37%. The chain links TRBV11-2 to TRBJ2-7; D remains unclear. This receptor was identified in a woman younger than 35 in good health and CMV-seronegative. The sample comprised PBMCs. The CDR3 loop reads CASSLSPLPSSYEQYF. CDR3 DNA sequence: TGTGCCAGCAGCTTATCCCCCCTTCCGTCCTCCTACGAGCAGTACTTC. Looking up the rest from reference TRBV11-2 and TRBJ2-7 gives the full variable domain: EAGVAQSPRYKIIEKRQSVAFWCNPISGHATLYWYQQILGQGPKLLIQFQNNGVVDDSQLPKDRFSAERLKGVDSTLKIQPAKLEDSAVYLCASSLSPLPSSYEQYFGPGTRLTVT.